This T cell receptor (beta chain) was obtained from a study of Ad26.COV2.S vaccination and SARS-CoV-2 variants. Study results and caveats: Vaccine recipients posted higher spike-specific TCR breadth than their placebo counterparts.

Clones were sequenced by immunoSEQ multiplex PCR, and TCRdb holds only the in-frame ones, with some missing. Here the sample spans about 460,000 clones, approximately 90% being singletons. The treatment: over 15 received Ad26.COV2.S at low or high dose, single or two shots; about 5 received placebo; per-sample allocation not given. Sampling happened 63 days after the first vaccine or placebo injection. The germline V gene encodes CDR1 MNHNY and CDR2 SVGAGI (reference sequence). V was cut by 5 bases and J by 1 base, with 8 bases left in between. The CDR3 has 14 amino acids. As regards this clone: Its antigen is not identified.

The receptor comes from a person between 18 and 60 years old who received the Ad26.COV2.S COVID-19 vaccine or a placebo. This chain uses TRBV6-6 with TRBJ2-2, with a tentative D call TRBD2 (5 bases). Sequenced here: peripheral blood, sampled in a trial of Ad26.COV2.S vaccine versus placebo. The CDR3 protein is CASSPRGNTGELFF. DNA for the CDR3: TGTGCCAGCAGTCCCCGGGGGAACACCGGGGAGCTGTTTTTT.